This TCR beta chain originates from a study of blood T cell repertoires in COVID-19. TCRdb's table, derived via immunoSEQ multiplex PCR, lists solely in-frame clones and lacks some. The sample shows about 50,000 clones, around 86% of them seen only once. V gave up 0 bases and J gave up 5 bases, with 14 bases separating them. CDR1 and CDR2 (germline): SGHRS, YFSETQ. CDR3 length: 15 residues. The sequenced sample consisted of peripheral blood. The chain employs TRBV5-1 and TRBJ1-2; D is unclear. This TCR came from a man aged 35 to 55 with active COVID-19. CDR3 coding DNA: TGCGCCAGCAGCTTGGACGCGGGCGCGTTATATGGCTACACCTTC. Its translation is CASSLDAGALYGYTF.